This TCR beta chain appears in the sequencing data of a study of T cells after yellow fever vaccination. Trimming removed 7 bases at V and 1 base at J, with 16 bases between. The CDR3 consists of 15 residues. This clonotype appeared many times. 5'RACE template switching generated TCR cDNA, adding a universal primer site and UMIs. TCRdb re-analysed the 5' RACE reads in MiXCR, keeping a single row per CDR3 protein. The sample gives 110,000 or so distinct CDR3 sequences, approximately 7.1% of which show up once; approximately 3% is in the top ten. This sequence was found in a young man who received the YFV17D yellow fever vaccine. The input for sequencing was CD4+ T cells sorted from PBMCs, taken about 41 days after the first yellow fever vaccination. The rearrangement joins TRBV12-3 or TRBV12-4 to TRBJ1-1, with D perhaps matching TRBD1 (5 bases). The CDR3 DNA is TGTGCCAGCACCTCACCGACAGACCCGAACACTGAAGCTTTCTTT. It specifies CASTSPTDPNTEAFF.